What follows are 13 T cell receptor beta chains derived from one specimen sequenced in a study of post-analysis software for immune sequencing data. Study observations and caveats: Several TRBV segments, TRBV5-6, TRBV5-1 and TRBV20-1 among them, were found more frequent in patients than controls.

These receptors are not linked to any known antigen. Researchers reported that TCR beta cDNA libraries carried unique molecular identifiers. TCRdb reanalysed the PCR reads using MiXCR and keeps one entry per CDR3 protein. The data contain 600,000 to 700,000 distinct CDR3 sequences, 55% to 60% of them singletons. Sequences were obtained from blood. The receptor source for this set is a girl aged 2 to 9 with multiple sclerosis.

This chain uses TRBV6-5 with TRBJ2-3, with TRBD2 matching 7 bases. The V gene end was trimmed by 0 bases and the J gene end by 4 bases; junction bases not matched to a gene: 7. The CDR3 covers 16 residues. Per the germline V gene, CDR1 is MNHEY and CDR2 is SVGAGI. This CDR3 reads CASSYSTSLSSDTQYF. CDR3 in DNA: TGTGCCAGCAGTTACTCGACTAGCCTCTCGTCAGATACGCAGTATTTT.

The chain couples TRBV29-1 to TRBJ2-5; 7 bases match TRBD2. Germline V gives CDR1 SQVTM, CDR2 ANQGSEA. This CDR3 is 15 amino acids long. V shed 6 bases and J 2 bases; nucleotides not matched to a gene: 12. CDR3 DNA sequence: TGCAGCGTGTTCCCTCTAGCGGTGGGGCAAGAGACCCAGTACTTC. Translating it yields CSVFPLAVGQETQYF.

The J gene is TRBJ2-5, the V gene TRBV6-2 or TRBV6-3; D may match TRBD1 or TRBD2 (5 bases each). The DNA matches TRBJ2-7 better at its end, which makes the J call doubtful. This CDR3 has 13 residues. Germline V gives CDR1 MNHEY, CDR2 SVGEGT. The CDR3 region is CASRGVIPYEQYF. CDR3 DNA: TGTGCCAGCAGGGGGGTAATTCCCTACGAGCAGTACTTC.

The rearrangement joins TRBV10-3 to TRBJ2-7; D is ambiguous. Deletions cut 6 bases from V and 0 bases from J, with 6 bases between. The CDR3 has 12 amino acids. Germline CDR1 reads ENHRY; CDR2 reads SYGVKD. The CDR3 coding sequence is TGTGCCATCAGGACCAACTCCTACGAGCAGTACTTC. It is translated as CAIRTNSYEQYF.

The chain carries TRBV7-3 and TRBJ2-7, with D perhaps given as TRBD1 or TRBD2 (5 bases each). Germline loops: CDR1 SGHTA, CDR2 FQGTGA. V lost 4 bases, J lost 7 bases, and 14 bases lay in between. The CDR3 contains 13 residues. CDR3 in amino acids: CASSYSPGPEQYF. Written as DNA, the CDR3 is TGTGCCAGCAGCTACTCTCCGGGACCGGAGCAGTACTTC. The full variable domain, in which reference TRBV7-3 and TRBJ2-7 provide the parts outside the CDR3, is GAGVSQTPSNKVTEKGKYVELRCDPISGHTALYWYRQSLGQGPEFLIYFQGTGAADDSGLPNDRFFAVRPEGSVSTLKIQRTERGDSAVYLCASSYSPGPEQYFGPGTRLTVT.

This CDR3 is CASSEVPSYNEQFF. The CDR3 nucleotides are TGTGCCAGCTCGGAGGTTCCCTCCTACAATGAGCAGTTCTTC. The rearrangement links TRBV12-3 or TRBV12-4 to TRBJ2-1; D is possibly TRBD2 (5 bases). The CDR3 spans 14 residues. V lost 8 bases to trimming and J lost 0 bases, with 11 bases between them.

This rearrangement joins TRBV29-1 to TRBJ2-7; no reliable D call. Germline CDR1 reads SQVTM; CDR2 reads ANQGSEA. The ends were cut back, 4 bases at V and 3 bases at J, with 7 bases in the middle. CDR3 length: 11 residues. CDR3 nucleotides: TGCAGCGTTGGGAATGGCTACGAGCAGTACTTC. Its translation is CSVGNGYEQYF.

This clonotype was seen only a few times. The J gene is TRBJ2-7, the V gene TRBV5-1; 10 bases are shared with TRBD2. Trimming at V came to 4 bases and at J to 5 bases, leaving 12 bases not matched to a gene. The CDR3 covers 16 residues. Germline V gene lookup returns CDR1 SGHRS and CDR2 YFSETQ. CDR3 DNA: TGCGCCAGCAGCCCCGAGGGCCTAGCGGGAGCACACGAGCAGTACTTC. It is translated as CASSPEGLAGAHEQYF. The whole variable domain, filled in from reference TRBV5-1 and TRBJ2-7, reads KAGVTQTPRYLIKTRGQQVTLSCSPISGHRSVSWYQQTPGQGLQFLFEYFSETQRNKGNFPGRFSGRQFSNSRSEMNVSTLELGDSALYLCASSPEGLAGAHEQYFGPGTRLTVT.

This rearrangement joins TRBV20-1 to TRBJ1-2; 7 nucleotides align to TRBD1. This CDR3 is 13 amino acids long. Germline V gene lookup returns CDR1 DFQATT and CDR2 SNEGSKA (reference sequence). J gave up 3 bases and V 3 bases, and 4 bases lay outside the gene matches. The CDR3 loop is CSASEGGDYGYTF. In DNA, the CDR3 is TGCAGTGCTAGCGAAGGGGGCGACTATGGCTACACCTTC.

The CDR3 region is CASSLGSIEKLFF. CDR3 bases: TGTGCCAGTTCGTTGGGATCGATTGAAAAACTGTTTTTT. The chain recombines TRBV25-1 with TRBJ1-4; unclear D gene. Germline V gives CDR1 MGHDK, CDR2 SYGVNS. Trimming removed 9 bases at V and 7 bases at J, with 15 bases between. The CDR3 has 13 residues.

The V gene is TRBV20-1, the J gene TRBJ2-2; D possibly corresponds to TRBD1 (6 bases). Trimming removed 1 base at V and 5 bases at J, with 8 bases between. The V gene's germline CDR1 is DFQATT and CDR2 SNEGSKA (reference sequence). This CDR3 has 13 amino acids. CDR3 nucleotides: TGCAGTGCTAGAGCCCAGGGGACCGGGGAGCTGTTTTTT. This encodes CSARAQGTGELFF.

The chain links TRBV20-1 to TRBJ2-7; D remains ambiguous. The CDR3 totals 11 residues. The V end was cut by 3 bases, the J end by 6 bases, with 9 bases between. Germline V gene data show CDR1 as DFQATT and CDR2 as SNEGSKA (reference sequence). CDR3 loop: CSARIQTEQYF. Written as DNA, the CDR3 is TGCAGTGCTAGGATTCAGACCGAGCAGTACTTC.

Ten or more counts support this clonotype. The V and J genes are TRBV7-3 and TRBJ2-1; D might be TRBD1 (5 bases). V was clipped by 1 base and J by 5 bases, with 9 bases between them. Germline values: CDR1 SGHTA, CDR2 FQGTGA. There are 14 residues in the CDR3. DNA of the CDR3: TGTGCCAGCAGCTTAAGGGGCGCTCACAATGAGCAGTTCTTC. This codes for CASSLRGAHNEQFF.